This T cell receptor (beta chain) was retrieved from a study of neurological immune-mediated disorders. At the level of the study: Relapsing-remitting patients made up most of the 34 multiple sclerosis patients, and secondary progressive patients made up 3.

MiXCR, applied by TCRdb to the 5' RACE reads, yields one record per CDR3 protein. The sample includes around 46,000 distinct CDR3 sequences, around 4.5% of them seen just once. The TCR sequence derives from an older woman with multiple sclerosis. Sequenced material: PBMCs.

CDR3: CASSPGGGNEKLFF. DNA of the CDR3: TGTGCCAGCAGCCCCGGCGGGGGGAATGAAAAACTGTTTTTT. The chain couples TRBV12-3 or TRBV12-4 to TRBJ1-4; perhaps TRBD1 as D (5 bases). The CDR3 length is 14 residues. V lost 6 bases to trimming and J lost 5 bases, with 13 bases between them.